Presented here are 20 T cell receptor beta chains from one specimen sequenced in a study of monozygotic twins with inflammatory bowel disease. One entry per CDR3 protein, without DNA, is what TCRdb gives after re-calling the 5' RACE reads. The sample has 350,000 to 400,000 distinct CDR3 sequences. The source material was blood. These receptors all stem from a human donor with ulcerative colitis or Crohn's disease, or a healthy co-twin of an affected twin (not recorded which).

CDR3: CASSNRGGQNTEAFF. The rearrangement joins TRBV12-3 or TRBV12-4 to TRBJ1-1; TCRdb reports TRBD1, a call that lacks DNA to check it against. The CDR3 is 15 residues long.

The chain combines TRBV7-2 with TRBJ2-5; the D call from TCRdb, TRBD1, cannot be confirmed without DNA. The germline V gene has CDR1 SGHTA and CDR2 FQGNSA. CDR3 size: 16 residues. The CDR3 protein is CASSLTVTGGQETQYF.

This chain connects TRBV20-1 to TRBJ2-7; the TCRdb call, TRBD2, lacks DNA for checking. Germline assignment: CDR1 DFQATT and CDR2 SNEGSKA (reference sequence). There are 15 residues in the CDR3. The CDR3 spells CSGGLPGADSYEQYF.

V is TRBV6-5 and J is TRBJ1-2; TCRdb calls TRBD1, which cannot be checked without DNA. CDR3 length: 14 residues. Germline loops: CDR1 MNHEY, CDR2 SVGAGI. The CDR3 here is CASSYLDRSDGYTF.

This chain uses TRBV6-2 or TRBV6-3 with TRBJ2-1; absent DNA, TCRdb's TRBD1 call cannot be checked. The CDR3 has 16 residues. From germline, CDR1 is MNHEY and CDR2 SVGEGT. CDR3 region: CASSYSGTGGYNEQFF.

The V and J genes are TRBV6-5 and TRBJ2-7; the D gene TCRdb calls, TRBD1, cannot be checked with no DNA. Germline assignment: CDR1 MNHEY and CDR2 SVGAGI. CDR3 length: 15 residues. The CDR3 region is CASSYKTGYSYEQYF.

V gene TRBV10-3 combines with J gene TRBJ2-7; TCRdb returns TRBD1, unconfirmable since there is no DNA. The CDR3 spans 14 residues. Germline-derived CDR1 and CDR2 are ENHRY and SYGVKD. The CDR3 sequence: CAIRNDRKRYEQYF.

This chain connects TRBV18 to TRBJ1-6; TCRdb reports TRBD1, a call that lacks DNA to check it against. Per germline, CDR1 KGHSH and CDR2 LQKENI. The CDR3 is 17 amino acids. This chain's CDR3 is CASSPQNRGGGNSPLHF.

The V call is TRBV5-1, the J call TRBJ2-7; TCRdb proposes TRBD1, but this gene call is untestable without DNA. The CDR3 length is 16 residues. The germline V gene encodes CDR1 SGHRS and CDR2 YFSETQ. This CDR3 reads CASSIPSGTGGYEQYF.

The V gene is TRBV7-2, the J gene TRBJ2-7; TCRdb's D call of TRBD1 is untestable without DNA. The CDR3 runs 14 residues. The germline gives CDR1 SGHTA, CDR2 FQGNSA. Here the CDR3 reads CASSLASGYYEQYF.

The chain joins TRBV12-3 or TRBV12-4 to TRBJ2-1. The CDR3 is made up of 14 amino acids. This CDR3 reads CASSLMGIYNEQFF.

This CDR3 reads CASSFSLSRRASGVGIQYF. The rearrangement uses TRBV12-3 or TRBV12-4 and TRBJ2-4; TCRdb proposes TRBD2, but this gene call is untestable without DNA. The CDR3 is 19 residues long.

The chain uses TRBV11-1 and TRBJ2-4; the D call from TCRdb, TRBD2, cannot be confirmed without DNA. This CDR3 is 21 amino acids long. The germline V gene has CDR1 SGHAT and CDR2 FQDESV (reference sequence). The CDR3 protein is CASSPWTLAGKDMGPKNIQYF.

The V gene is TRBV5-1, the J gene TRBJ2-5; TCRdb selects TRBD1, and the lack of DNA leaves this call unchecked. From germline, CDR1 is SGHRS and CDR2 YFSETQ. The CDR3 covers 13 residues. The CDR3 loop reads CASSGGSKETQYF. Variable domain in full (rest from reference TRBV5-1 and TRBJ2-5): KAGVTQTPRYLIKTRGQQVTLSCSPISGHRSVSWYQQTPGQGLQFLFEYFSETQRNKGNFPGRFSGRQFSNSRSEMNVSTLELGDSALYLCASSGGSKETQYFGPGTRLLVL.

This chain links TRBV20-1 with TRBJ2-7. This CDR3 is 13 amino acids long. Germline CDR1 is DFQATT and CDR2 is SNEGSKA (reference sequence). The CDR3 loop is CSARPNRKPEQYF.

This chain uses TRBV28 with TRBJ1-6. Germline assignment: CDR1 MDHEN and CDR2 SYDVKM. CDR3 length: 12 amino acids. This CDR3 reads CASTDLDSPLHF.

The V and J genes are TRBV6-5 and TRBJ1-5; the D call from TCRdb, TRBD1, cannot be confirmed without DNA. The CDR3 is 15 amino acids. Germline loops: CDR1 MNHEY, CDR2 SVGAGI. CDR3 loop: CASSYRGTGGQPQHF.

The V gene is TRBV5-1, the J gene TRBJ1-2; TCRdb's D gene call, TRBD1, goes unchecked for lack of DNA. This CDR3 spans 16 amino acids. The germline CDR1 and CDR2 sequences are SGHRS and YFSETQ. The CDR3 region is CASRQGPTGTNYGYTF.

The chain carries TRBV7-6 and TRBJ2-5. The CDR3 runs 12 residues. Germline V gene lookup returns CDR1 SGHVS and CDR2 FNYEAQ. The CDR3 sequence: CASSLTPSAQYF.

The chain links TRBV20-1 to TRBJ2-1; TCRdb names TRBD1, which stays unverified in the absence of DNA. The CDR3 is 15 amino acids. Germline CDR1 is DFQATT and CDR2 is SNEGSKA (reference sequence). CDR3 sequence: CSAGTRAGSYNEQFF.